These 9 T cell receptor beta chains were all obtained from the same sample, sequenced in a study of CD8 T cells in ankylosing spondylitis. These receptors have no identified antigens. Using its own MiXCR run on the 5' RACE reads, TCRdb lists one record per CDR3 protein. The sample gives almost 400,000 distinct CDR3 sequences, under 25% of which show up once; about a sixth is in the top ten. Study findings and constraints: Ankylosing spondylitis blood appeared to be characterized by a TCR beta motif of several highly homologous variants.

The sample comprised blood, either unsorted or a sorted T cell fraction (not recorded which). These receptors originate from a male donor with ankylosing spondylitis.

The rearrangement links TRBV12-3 or TRBV12-4 to TRBJ2-3, with TRBD1 as a possible D gene (6 bases). The germline V and J ends were trimmed by 0 bases and 3 bases, with 13 bases remaining between them. CDR3 length equals 16 residues. In nucleotides, the CDR3 is TGTGCCAGCAGTTTAGCTTTGCAGGGGTTTACAGATACGCAGTATTTT. Protein: CASSLALQGFTDTQYF.

CDR3 protein: CSAKAAGGTGELFF. The CDR3 DNA is TGCAGTGCTAAGGCAGCGGGGGGAACCGGGGAGCTGTTTTTT. The chain has TRBV20-1 and TRBJ2-2, with TRBD2 matching over 9 bases. V lost 4 bases and J lost 5; bases outside the gene matches: 5. CDR1 is DFQATT, CDR2 SNEGSKA, per germline (reference sequence). The CDR3 is 14 residues long.

This chain connects TRBV12-3 or TRBV12-4 to TRBJ2-1, with D unclear. Trimming pared 6 bases from V and 10 bases from J, leaving 16 bases between. There are 13 residues in the CDR3. The CDR3, as DNA: TGTGCCAGCAGCCCCGACCCCAGCCACGAGCAGTTCTTC. This translates into CASSPDPSHEQFF.

This clonotype was observed a handful of times. The J gene is TRBJ2-3, the V gene TRBV9; TRBD2 matches 9 bases. The CDR3 covers 16 residues. V lost 0 bases and J lost 3; bases outside the gene matches: 5. Germline lookup yields CDR1 SGDLS and CDR2 YYNGEE. The CDR3 protein is CASSVGAGGQTDTQYF. CDR3 coding DNA: TGTGCCAGCAGCGTAGGCGCGGGAGGGCAAACAGATACGCAGTATTTT.

V gene TRBV5-1 combines with J gene TRBJ2-7; 9 bases map to TRBD1. The trim removed 0 bases at V and 5 bases at J, leaving 9 bases unmatched. The CDR3 loop spans 16 amino acids. Germline V gene lookup returns CDR1 SGHRS and CDR2 YFSETQ. The DNA for the CDR3 is TGCGCCAGCAGCTTGGTAAAAGGGACAGGGTTCGACGAGCAGTACTTC. This gives the protein CASSLVKGTGFDEQYF.

This clonotype was counted only a few times. The rearrangement links TRBV4-2 to TRBJ2-5, with no clear D. Trimming removed 0 bases at V and 6 bases at J, with 11 bases between. This CDR3 contains 14 residues. Germline loops: CDR1 LGHNA, CDR2 YNFKEQ. CDR3 amino acids: CASSQDSLRKTQYF. The CDR3 DNA sequence: TGTGCCAGCAGCCAAGACAGCCTGCGAAAGACCCAGTACTTC.

The sample holds a few counts of this clonotype. The chain carries TRBV7-2 and TRBJ2-7; no clear D. V was clipped by 3 bases and J by 2 bases, with 8 bases between them. CDR3 length equals 13 residues. The germline CDR1 and CDR2 sequences are SGHTA and FQGNSA. CDR3 nucleotide sequence: TGTGCCAGCAGCTTCCGGTGGGCCTACGAGCAGTACTTC. Residues: CASSFRWAYEQYF.

Only a few counts were recorded for this clonotype. The V call is TRBV7-2, the J call TRBJ2-5; TRBD1 aligns across 10 bases. The length of the CDR3 is 15 residues. V lost 4 bases and J lost 4; bases outside the gene matches: 6. Germline V lookup: CDR1 SGHTA, CDR2 FQGNSA. The CDR3 spells CASSSTGTGVETQYF. The CDR3 DNA reads as TGTGCCAGCAGCTCCACGGGGACAGGGGTAGAGACCCAGTACTTC.

The chain couples TRBV9 to TRBJ2-5; D ambiguous. The length of the CDR3 is 14 residues. Looked up from germline, CDR1 is SGDLS and CDR2 is YYNGEE. The V end was cut by 2 bases, the J end by 1 base, with 9 bases between. CDR3 residues: CASSVHGSQETQYF. The DNA for the CDR3 is TGTGCCAGCAGCGTCCACGGGTCCCAAGAGACCCAGTACTTC.